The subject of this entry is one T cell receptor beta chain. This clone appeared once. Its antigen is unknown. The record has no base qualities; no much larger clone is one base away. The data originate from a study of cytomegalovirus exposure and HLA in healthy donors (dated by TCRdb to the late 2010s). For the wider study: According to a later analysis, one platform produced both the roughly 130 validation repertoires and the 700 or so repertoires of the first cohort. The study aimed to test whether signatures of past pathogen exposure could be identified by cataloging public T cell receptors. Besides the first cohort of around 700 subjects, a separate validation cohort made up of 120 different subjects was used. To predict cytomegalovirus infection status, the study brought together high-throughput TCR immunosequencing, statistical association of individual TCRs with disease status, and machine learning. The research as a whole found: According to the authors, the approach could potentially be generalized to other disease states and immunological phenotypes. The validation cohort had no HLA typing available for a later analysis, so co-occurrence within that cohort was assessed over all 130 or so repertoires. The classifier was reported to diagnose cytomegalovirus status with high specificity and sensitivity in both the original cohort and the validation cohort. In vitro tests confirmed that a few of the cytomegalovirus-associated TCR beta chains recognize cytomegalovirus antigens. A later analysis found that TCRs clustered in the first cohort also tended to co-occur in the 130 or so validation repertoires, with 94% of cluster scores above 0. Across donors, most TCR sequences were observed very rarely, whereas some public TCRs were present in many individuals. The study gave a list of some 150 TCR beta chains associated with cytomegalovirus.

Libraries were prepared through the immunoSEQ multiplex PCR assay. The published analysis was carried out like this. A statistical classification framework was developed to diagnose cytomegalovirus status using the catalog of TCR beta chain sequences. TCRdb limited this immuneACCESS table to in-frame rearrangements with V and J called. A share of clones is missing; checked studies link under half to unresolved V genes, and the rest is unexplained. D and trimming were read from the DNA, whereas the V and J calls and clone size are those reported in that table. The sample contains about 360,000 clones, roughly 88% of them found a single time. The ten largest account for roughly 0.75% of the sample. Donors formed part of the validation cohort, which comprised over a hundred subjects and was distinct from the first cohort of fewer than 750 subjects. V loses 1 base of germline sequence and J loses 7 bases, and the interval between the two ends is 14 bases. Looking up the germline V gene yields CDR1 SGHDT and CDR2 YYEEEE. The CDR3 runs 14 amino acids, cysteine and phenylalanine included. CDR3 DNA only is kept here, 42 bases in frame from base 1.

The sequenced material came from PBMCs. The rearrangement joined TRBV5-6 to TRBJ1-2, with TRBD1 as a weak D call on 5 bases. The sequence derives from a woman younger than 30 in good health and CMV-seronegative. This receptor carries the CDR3 CASSLSGRVGGYTF. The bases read TGTGCCAGCAGCTTGAGTGGCAGGGTTGGTGGCTACACCTTC.